The rows below give T cell receptor beta chains drawn from one sample of a study of a mutant IDH1 vaccine in newly diagnosed glioma. Repertoires were generated with immunoSEQ multiplex PCR, while TCRdb's copy carries only in-frame clones and drops some. The sample lists about 46,000 clones; approximately 92% were seen once. Which antigens these TCRs recognize remains unknown. The material sequenced was PBMCs, taken from a glioma patient whose treatment included an IDH1 peptide vaccine. The receptor set was obtained from a man aged 45-65 years with glioma. Each CDR3 is given with its conserved first and last residue. The D gene is left open where the match is weak. Rows give clone size only sometimes, using once, few, many, or a class for an expanded clone.

>TRBV25-1|NA|15|TRBJ1-3|NA
TGTGCCAGCAGAGAGACAGGATTGAAAGGAAACACCATATATTTT
CASRETGLKGNTIYF
>TRBV5-8|NA|17|TRBJ2-1|TRBD2
TGTGCCAGCAGCCCTGTCTGGACTAGCGGGGGGGCGAGTGAGCAGTTCTTC
CASSPVWTSGGASEQFF
>TRBV5-4|NA|18|TRBJ2-6|TRBD2
TGTGCCAGCAGGGGAGCGGGAGCTAGCCCTTCTGGGGCCAACGTCCTGACTTTC
CASRGAGASPSGANVLTF
>TRBV27|NA|10|TRBJ2-7|NA
TGTGCCAGCAAGGATTACGAGCAGTACTTC
CASKDYEQYF
>TRBV7-6|NA|15|TRBJ1-3|NA
TGTGCCAGCCGGCCTGGCGGCTGGTCTGGAAACACCATATATTTT
CASRPGGWSGNTIYF
>TRBV6-5|once|13|TRBJ1-5|NA
TGTGCCAGCAGTCCAGTAGTCAATCAGCCCCAGCATTTT
CASSPVVNQPQHF
>TRBV9|NA|15|TRBJ1-1|TRBD1
TGTGCCAGCAGCGTCGACAGGGGTGGGTTCACTGAAGCTTTCTTT
CASSVDRGGFTEAFF
>TRBV28|NA|12|TRBJ2-5|NA
TGTGCCAGCAGTTTATGGAGGGAGACCCAGTACTTC
CASSLWRETQYF
>TRBV29-1|NA|17|TRBJ2-1|TRBD2
TGCAGCGTTGATAGGCTAGCGGGAGCTCGGTCTGGCAATGAGCAGTTCTTC
CSVDRLAGARSGNEQFF
>TRBV4-3|NA|15|TRBJ1-1|NA
TGCGCCAGCAGCCAAGACCGGATTATGAACACTGAAGCTTTCTTT
CASSQDRIMNTEAFF
>TRBV9|NA|14|TRBJ1-2|NA
TGTGCCAGCAGCGTAGGAGGGTCGGGCTATGGCTACACCTTC
CASSVGGSGYGYTF
>TRBV9|NA|16|TRBJ2-2|NA
TGTGCCAGCAGCGTAACCGGGACTTCGAACACCGGGGAGCTGTTTTTT
CASSVTGTSNTGELFF
>TRBV9|NA|14|TRBJ2-3|NA
TGTGCCAGCAAAAAAGCAGGGTCGACAGATACGCAGTATTTT
CASKKAGSTDTQYF
>TRBV29-1|NA|13|TRBJ2-7|NA
TGCAGCGTTGAGGTCGTGGGTGCCAGGAGGCAGTACTTC
CSVEVVGARRQYF
>TRBV10-2|NA|13|TRBJ1-4|TRBD1
TGCGCCAGCAGAGGACAGGCGGGTGAAAAACTGTTTTTT
CASRGQAGEKLFF
>TRBV7-2|NA|16|TRBJ1-6|TRBD1
TGTGCCAGCAGTCCGGCCGACAGGGTTTATAATTCACCCCTCCACTTT
CASSPADRVYNSPLHF
>TRBV4-2|NA|16|TRBJ2-1|TRBD2
TGTGCCAGCAGCCATGCCGGGACTAGAGGGGTCGGGGAGCAGTTCTTC
CASSHAGTRGVGEQFF
>TRBV19|NA|15|TRBJ1-2|NA
TGTGCCAGTAGTATCTCCGATTGGGCGCCAGGAGGCTACACCTTC
CASSISDWAPGGYTF
>TRBV30|NA|12|TRBJ1-1|NA
TGTGCCTGGAGTCCGGTGAACACTGAAGCTTTCTTT
CAWSPVNTEAFF
>TRBV29-1|NA|12|TRBJ2-7|NA
TGCAGCGTTGCCGGGTCAGGCTACGAGCAGTACTTC
CSVAGSGYEQYF
>TRBV29-1|NA|14|TRBJ1-2|NA
TGCAGCGTCCCGGGGGCAGGGGCCAGTGGTGGCTACACCTTC
CSVPGAGASGGYTF
>TRBV11-2|once|10|TRBJ2-7|NA
TGTGCCAGCAGCACCTACGAGCAGTACTTC
CASSTYEQYF
>TRBV5-1|NA|15|TRBJ1-1|NA
TGCGCCAGCAGGGACGGAGGTGGGCGGAACACTGAAGCTTTCTTT
CASRDGGGRNTEAFF
>TRBV6-6|NA|15|TRBJ2-4|NA
TGTGCCAGCAGGGGGACCAGGGGACCCGGGAACATTCAGTACTTC
CASRGTRGPGNIQYF
>TRBV21-1|NA|14|TRBJ1-5|NA
TGTGCCAGCATCTCCGACAGCAACAATCAGCCCCAGCATTTT
CASISDSNNQPQHF
>TRBV27|few|14|TRBJ2-3|NA
TGTGCCAGCAGTTTACTCTCTAGCACAGATACGCAGTATTTT
CASSLLSSTDTQYF
>TRBV27|NA|18|TRBJ2-3|TRBD2
TGTGCCAGCAGCTTCTTCTGGCCTAGCGGGGGGAGCACAGATACGCAGTATTTT
CASSFFWPSGGSTDTQYF